This record looks at one TCR beta chain sequence and its context. As yet, its antigen is unknown. Germline trimming cut 5 bases from V and 6 bases from J; bases unmatched to any gene: 7. The CDR3 is 15 residues long. CDR1 and CDR2 from the germline V gene are SGHDT and YYEEEE. 60 Vbeta and 13 Jbeta primers were used in PCR. Some clones are missing from TCRdb's copy, which holds only in-frame ones; the method was immunoSEQ multiplex PCR. The table lists roughly 73,000 clones. The data originate from a study of cytomegalovirus exposure and HLA in healthy donors. Broader study findings: Reportedly, HLA-A and HLA-B alleles of most subjects were accurately predicted from TCR beta. The study had only CMV serostatus as immune exposure information.

The chain recombines TRBV5-6 with TRBJ1-4, with 10 bases aligning to TRBD1. The clonotype originates from a man in his fifties in good health and CMV-seropositive. Sequences were obtained from PBMCs. CDR3 sequence: CASSSSGTGDEKLFF. The CDR3 coding sequence is TGTGCCAGCAGTTCATCCGGGACAGGGGATGAAAAACTGTTTTTT. Variable domain in full (rest from reference TRBV5-6 and TRBJ1-4): DAGVTQSPTHLIKTRGQQVTLRCSPKSGHDTVSWYQQALGQGPQFIFQYYEEEERQRGNFPDRFSGHQFPNYSSELNVNALLLGDSALYLCASSSSGTGDEKLFFGSGTQLSVL.